Described below is a single T cell receptor beta chain sequence and its context. Its antigen is unknown. The junction differs from germline at one of its ends, possibly a read error. TCRdb redid the calling of the RT-PCR reads with MiXCR, one entry per CDR3 protein. Of approximately 500,000 distinct CDR3 sequences in the sample, about 14% were seen once. The data stem from a study of response to subunit inactivated influenza vaccine. Study results and limitations: Seasonal influenza vaccination, on each occasion, was suggested by the authors to recruit few new T cells.

Germline loops: CDR1 SQVTM, CDR2 ANQGSEA. The CDR3 runs 15 residues. The source of this sequence is a man aged 45-65 years who received an inactivated influenza vaccine. This specimen consisted of PBMCs from blood, obtained 11 to 12 days after vaccination. V and J are TRBV29-1 and TRBJ2-7, with D perhaps matching TRBD1 (6 bases). The CDR3 sequence: CSVTPGAGVSYGQYF. The CDR3 region has the DNA TGCAGCGTGACGCCTGGGGCAGGGGTTTCCTACGGGCAGTACTTC.